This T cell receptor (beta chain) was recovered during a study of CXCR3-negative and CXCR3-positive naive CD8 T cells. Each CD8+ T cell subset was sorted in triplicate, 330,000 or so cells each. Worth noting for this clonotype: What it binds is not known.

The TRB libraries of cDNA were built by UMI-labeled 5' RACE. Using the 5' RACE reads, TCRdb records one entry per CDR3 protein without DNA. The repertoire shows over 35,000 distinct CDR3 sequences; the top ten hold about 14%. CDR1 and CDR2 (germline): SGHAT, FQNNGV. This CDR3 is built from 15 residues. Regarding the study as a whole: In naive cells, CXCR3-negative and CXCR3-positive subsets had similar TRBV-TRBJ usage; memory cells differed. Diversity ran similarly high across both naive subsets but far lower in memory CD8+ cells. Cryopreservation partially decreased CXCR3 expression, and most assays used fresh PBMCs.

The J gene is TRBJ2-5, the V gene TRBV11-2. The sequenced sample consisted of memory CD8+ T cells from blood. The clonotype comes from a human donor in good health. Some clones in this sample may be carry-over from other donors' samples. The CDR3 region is CASSLAAGAPETQYF.